The 9 T cell receptor beta chains in this list originate from one sample, sequenced in a study of blood T cells in healthy people across ages. It was with a sample-barcoded 5' primer and a J-beta primer mix that a second PCR of roughly 7 to 11 cycles was run. TCRdb called the 5' RACE reads again in MiXCR, with one record for every CDR3 protein. The data contain around 850,000 distinct CDR3 sequences, about 34% of them singletons. The specimen sequenced was blood. These receptors all come from a man younger than 35 in good health.

The chain is built from TRBV20-1 and TRBJ2-4; tentatively, D is TRBD1 (6 bases). The closer fit of TRBJ2-7 to the DNA end suggests the J call may be wrong. This CDR3 has 13 residues. Germline V gene lookup returns CDR1 DFQATT and CDR2 SNEGSKA (reference sequence). The CDR3 region has the DNA TGCAGTGCCCAAACGACAGGCTCCCGCGAGCAGTACTTC. This translates into CSAQTTGSREQYF.

This clonotype came up a few times. V usage is TRBV4-1 and J usage is TRBJ2-1, with a weak D call TRBD1 (5 bases). The germline V and J ends were trimmed by 0 bases and 9 bases, with 15 bases remaining between them. CDR3 length: 15 residues. Per germline, CDR1 MGHRA and CDR2 YSYEKL. For the CDR3, the DNA is TGCGCCAGCAGCCAAGAATCCAGGGCGCCAGGTGAGCAGTTCTTC. It yields the protein CASSQESRAPGEQFF.

This clonotype was observed many times. This chain links TRBV12-3 or TRBV12-4 with TRBJ2-1; D is possibly TRBD2 (7 bases). Trimming shortened V by 6 bases and J by 2 bases, and 20 bases separated the two germline ends. The CDR3 is 17 amino acids. In nucleotides, the CDR3 is TGTGCCAGCAGCCCCTTAGGGGGGGGGGCTGCCTACAATGAGCAGTTCTTC. As protein: CASSPLGGGAAYNEQFF.

The V call is TRBV2, the J call TRBJ1-1; a possible D gene is TRBD1 (6 bases). Trimming pared 2 bases from V and 3 bases from J, leaving 10 bases between. The CDR3 length is 14 residues. Germline V lookup: CDR1 SNHLY, CDR2 FYNNEI. CDR3 loop: CASSETGRDTEAFF. The CDR3 coding sequence is TGTGCCAGCAGTGAAACAGGGCGGGACACTGAAGCTTTCTTT. The full variable domain, in which reference TRBV2 and TRBJ1-1 provide the parts outside the CDR3, is EPEVTQTPSHQVTQMGQEVILRCVPISNHLYFYWYRQILGQKVEFLVSFYNNEISEKSEIFDDQFSVERPDGSNFTLKIRSTKLEDSAMYFCASSETGRDTEAFFGQGTRLTVV.

This clonotype was seen ten or more times. The V gene is TRBV12-3 or TRBV12-4, the J gene TRBJ2-3, with D perhaps matching TRBD1 or TRBD2 (5 bases each). V lost 6 bases and J 4 bases, leaving 23 bases between the germline ends. The CDR3 is 17 residues long. The CDR3 nucleotides are TGTGCCAGCAGCCGCAACGTTGGGGGAGAGTTGCCAGATACGCAGTATTTT. Translating gives CASSRNVGGELPDTQYF.

The V and J genes are TRBV7-3 and TRBJ2-7; D is unresolved. In germline, CDR1 is SGHTA, CDR2 FQGTGA. The V gene lost 5 bases and the J gene lost 7 bases, with 24 bases spanning the gap. The length of the CDR3 is 16 residues. The CDR3 loop reads CASSPGRTKLRNEQYF. In DNA form, the CDR3 reads TGTGCCAGCAGCCCAGGACGGACCAAACTGAGAAATGAGCAGTACTTC.

This rearrangement joins TRBV11-2 to TRBJ2-1; D is possibly TRBD2 (5 bases). Trimming shortened V by 5 bases and J by 7 bases, and 18 bases separated the two germline ends. The CDR3 loop spans 15 amino acids. CDR1 SGHAT and CDR2 FQNNGV come from the germline V gene. CDR3 sequence reads: CASSTSRGSGNEQFF. The CDR3 bases are TGTGCCAGCAGCACGAGTCGAGGGTCTGGGAATGAGCAGTTCTTC.

This clonotype was observed at least ten times. The chain couples TRBV25-1 to TRBJ2-6; no reliable D call. The germline CDR1 and CDR2 sequences are MGHDK and SYGVNS. V gave up 3 bases and J gave up 0 bases, with 3 bases separating them. This CDR3 has 14 residues. The CDR3 protein is CASSDFSGANVLTF. The CDR3 nucleotides are TGTGCCAGCAGTGACTTCTCTGGGGCCAACGTCCTGACTTTC.

A remark on this clonotype: A much bigger clone sits one base away, suggesting this may be a read error. V and J are TRBV14 and TRBJ2-3, with TRBD1 matching 9 bases. Per the germline V gene, CDR1 is SGHDN and CDR2 is FVKESK. V lost 3 bases, J lost 3 bases, and 10 bases stayed unmatched. The CDR3 length is 17 residues. In DNA, the CDR3 is TGTGCCAGCAGCCAGATAAGGACAGGGGATGGAACAGATACGCAGTATTTT. The encoded protein is CASSQIRTGDGTDTQYF.